These 8 T cell receptor beta chains originate from one sample sequenced in a study of T cell responses to AZD1222 COVID-19 vaccine. The protocol was immunoSEQ multiplex PCR, while the TCRdb copy is restricted to in-frame clones and leaves out a portion. The repertoire includes fewer than 200,000 clones, approximately 88% of them detected once, and roughly 1.1% sits in the top ten. The sequencing here drew on peripheral blood, taken 28 days after the second AZD1222 dose. Receptors were obtained from an adult who received the AZD1222 COVID-19 vaccine.

This clone was found a few times. The chain employs TRBV11-2 and TRBJ1-1; D ambiguous. Germline lookup yields CDR1 SGHAT and CDR2 FQNNGV. Trimming left V 0 bases short and J 5 bases short, with 7 bases between. The CDR3 spans 13 residues. CDR3 DNA: TGTGCCAGCAGCTTAGAGGCGGGAACTGAAGCTTTCTTT. Translation: CASSLEAGTEAFF.

V and J are TRBV19 and TRBJ1-5, with D unresolved. The germline V gene encodes CDR1 LNHDA and CDR2 SQIVND (reference sequence). The CDR3 covers 12 residues. V lost 8 bases and J lost 7, with 12 bases in between. The CDR3 spells CASCAGIQPQHF. The CDR3, as DNA: TGTGCCAGTTGCGCAGGAATCCAGCCCCAGCATTTT.

The chain uses TRBV10-3 and TRBJ1-2, with 10 bases lining up with TRBD1. CDR1 is ENHRY, CDR2 SYGVKD, per germline. The CDR3 is 15 amino acids. Trimming cost V 7 bases and J 7 bases; bases outside gene matches: 12. CDR3 in DNA: TGTGCCATCACGGACCGGGACAGGGGATCCGGTGGCTACACCTTC. Translation: CAITDRDRGSGGYTF.

V and J are TRBV3-1 (or the pseudogene TRBV3-2) and TRBJ1-2; no reliable D call. Per the germline V gene, CDR1 is LGHDT and CDR2 is YNNKEL (reference sequence). Trimming removed 0 bases at V and 6 bases at J, with 14 bases between. CDR3 length equals 15 residues. This CDR3 reads CASSQDLVVPDGYTF. In DNA, the CDR3 is TGTGCCAGCAGCCAAGATTTGGTCGTACCGGATGGCTACACCTTC.

The genes are TRBV6-5 and TRBJ2-7, with D perhaps matching TRBD1 (5 bases). Germline CDR1 and CDR2: MNHEY and SVGAGI. The CDR3 extends over 13 amino acids. V lost 0 bases and J lost 4, with 7 bases in between. Here the CDR3 reads CASSYSQGYEQYF. In nucleotides, the CDR3 is TGTGCCAGCAGTTACTCGCAGGGATACGAGCAGTACTTC.

The chain carries TRBV3-1 (or the pseudogene TRBV3-2) and TRBJ2-3, with TRBD2 matching 9 bases. The ends lost 1 base at V and 0 bases at J; junction bases unmatched: 8. The CDR3 totals 18 residues. CDR1 and CDR2 (germline): LGHDT, YNNKEL (reference sequence). CDR3 loop: CASSQAGIAGVSTDTQYF. In DNA, the CDR3 is TGTGCCAGCAGCCAAGCGGGAATAGCGGGGGTTAGCACAGATACGCAGTATTTT.

The V call is TRBV7-8, the J call TRBJ2-3; D not resolved. Germline loops: CDR1 SGHVS, CDR2 FQNEAQ. The CDR3 contains 13 residues. Between the trimmed V and J ends, which lost 2 bases and 0 bases, there was a span of 3 bases. The CDR3 loop reads CASSLQSTDTQYF. As DNA, the CDR3 is TGTGCCAGCAGCTTACAAAGCACAGATACGCAGTATTTT.

Written as DNA, the CDR3 is TGTGCCACCAGGGGCAGTTATAGCAATCAGCCCCAGCATTTT. Translated: CATRGSYSNQPQHF. The chain combines TRBV6-6 with TRBJ1-5; D perhaps matches TRBD1 (6 bases). Looked up from germline, CDR1 is MNHNY and CDR2 is SVGAGI (reference sequence). V was cut by 10 bases and J by 0 bases, with 13 bases left in between. This CDR3 spans 14 amino acids.